These T cell receptor beta chains were read from a single sample in a study of OX40 agonist ivuxolimab in advanced cancers. Sequencing used immunoSEQ multiplex PCR; TCRdb keeps in-frame clones, though not all of them. This sample yields around 110,000 clones, of which 91% are seen a single time; 0.95% to 1.5% belongs to the top ten. Sequenced material: CD4+ or CD8+ T cells sorted from blood, taken in a trial of the OX40 agonist ivuxolimab. Source of these receptors: an adult with an advanced solid tumor such as melanoma, head and neck, liver or kidney cancer. Both conserved end residues are part of each CDR3. Fields, in order: J gene, clone size, D gene, V gene, CDR3 protein, CDR3 DNA. A D gene is named only where the DNA matches it firmly. Some rows mark clone size as missing; the rest say once, few, many or name a class of expanded clone.

J gene: TRBJ2-1
clone size: -
D gene: TRBD2
V gene: TRBV7-2
CDR3 protein: CASSLGLAEYNEQFF
CDR3 DNA: TGTGCCAGCAGCTTAGGACTAGCGGAATACAATGAGCAGTTCTTC

J gene: TRBJ2-2
clone size: -
D gene: TRBD2
V gene: TRBV28
CDR3 protein: CASSLQTSGSVGELFF
CDR3 DNA: TGTGCCAGCAGCCTTCAGACTAGCGGGAGTGTCGGGGAGCTGTTTTTT

J gene: TRBJ2-5
clone size: -
D gene: TRBD1
V gene: TRBV18
CDR3 protein: CASSPRQGKETQYF
CDR3 DNA: TGTGCCAGCTCACCGAGACAGGGGAAAGAGACCCAGTACTTC

J gene: TRBJ2-6
clone size: -
D gene: -
V gene: TRBV28
CDR3 protein: CASTPPPRAGANVLTF
CDR3 DNA: TGTGCCAGCACCCCGCCTCCCCGGGCTGGGGCCAACGTCCTGACTTTC

J gene: TRBJ2-5
clone size: few
D gene: -
V gene: TRBV2
CDR3 protein: CASSLSSLQETQYF
CDR3 DNA: TGTGCCAGCAGTTTATCCTCCCTCCAAGAGACCCAGTACTTC

J gene: TRBJ2-7
clone size: few
D gene: -
V gene: TRBV12-5
CDR3 protein: CASGPFPLQQQYF
CDR3 DNA: TGTGCTAGTGGTCCCTTTCCCCTTCAACAGCAGTACTTC

J gene: TRBJ1-3
clone size: -
D gene: -
V gene: TRBV30
CDR3 protein: CAWSQGFGNTIYF
CDR3 DNA: TGTGCCTGGAGTCAAGGCTTCGGAAACACCATATATTTT

J gene: TRBJ1-2
clone size: -
D gene: -
V gene: TRBV28
CDR3 protein: CASRLPTNYGYTF
CDR3 DNA: TGTGCCAGCAGATTACCGACTAACTATGGCTACACCTTC

J gene: TRBJ2-7
clone size: -
D gene: -
V gene: TRBV9
CDR3 protein: CASSSHGGSSYEQYF
CDR3 DNA: TGTGCCAGCAGCTCCCACGGAGGCAGCTCCTACGAGCAGTACTTC

J gene: TRBJ2-5
clone size: -
D gene: TRBD1
V gene: TRBV5-1
CDR3 protein: CASSFDPTGVQETQYF
CDR3 DNA: TGCGCCAGCAGCTTCGACCCCACAGGGGTCCAAGAGACCCAGTACTTC

J gene: TRBJ1-1
clone size: -
D gene: -
V gene: TRBV5-1
CDR3 protein: CASNTLWGVNTEAFF
CDR3 DNA: TGCGCCAGCAACACTTTGTGGGGGGTGAACACTGAAGCTTTCTTT

J gene: TRBJ2-3
clone size: -
D gene: -
V gene: TRBV28
CDR3 protein: CASSLAVAGTDTQYF
CDR3 DNA: TGTGCCAGCAGTTTGGCGGTAGCGGGCACAGATACGCAGTATTTT

J gene: TRBJ2-2
clone size: few
D gene: -
V gene: TRBV13
CDR3 protein: CASSPMTRGRTGELFF
CDR3 DNA: TGTGCCAGCAGCCCAATGACCCGGGGCCGGACCGGGGAGCTGTTTTTT

J gene: TRBJ2-3
clone size: -
D gene: -
V gene: TRBV6-1
CDR3 protein: CASPDYYTDTQYF
CDR3 DNA: TGTGCCAGCCCAGACTATTACACAGATACGCAGTATTTT

J gene: TRBJ1-1
clone size: -
D gene: -
V gene: TRBV28
CDR3 protein: CASTLTGNTEAFF
CDR3 DNA: TGTGCCAGCACCCTAACAGGGAACACTGAAGCTTTCTTT

J gene: TRBJ2-2
clone size: -
D gene: TRBD2
V gene: TRBV18
CDR3 protein: CASSPGERGQNTGELFF
CDR3 DNA: TGTGCCAGCTCACCTGGTGAGCGGGGGCAGAACACCGGGGAGCTGTTTTTT

J gene: TRBJ1-2
clone size: -
D gene: -
V gene: TRBV29-1
CDR3 protein: CSVATYFGEGNYGYTF
CDR3 DNA: TGCAGCGTCGCCACATACTTTGGGGAGGGAAACTATGGCTACACCTTC

J gene: TRBJ2-1
clone size: -
D gene: -
V gene: TRBV7-2
CDR3 protein: CASRVPGSSYNEQFF
CDR3 DNA: TGTGCCAGCAGGGTTCCGGGAAGCTCCTACAATGAGCAGTTCTTC

J gene: TRBJ1-5
clone size: -
D gene: TRBD1
V gene: TRBV28
CDR3 protein: CASSLSGTGHQPQHF
CDR3 DNA: TGTGCCAGCAGCCTTTCCGGGACAGGGCATCAGCCCCAGCATTTT

J gene: TRBJ2-4
clone size: -
D gene: -
V gene: TRBV7-9
CDR3 protein: CASSLGGARGNQAKNIQYF
CDR3 DNA: TGTGCCAGCAGCTTAGGGGGGGCCAGAGGAAATCAAGCCAAAAACATTCAGTACTTC

J gene: TRBJ2-5
clone size: -
D gene: TRBD1
V gene: TRBV19
CDR3 protein: CASSRQGETQYF
CDR3 DNA: TGTGCCAGTAGTAGACAGGGGGAGACCCAGTACTTC

J gene: TRBJ1-5
clone size: once
D gene: TRBD1
V gene: TRBV18
CDR3 protein: CASSPEQGGGNQPQHF
CDR3 DNA: TGTGCCAGCTCACCAGAGCAGGGGGGGGGCAATCAGCCCCAGCATTTT

J gene: TRBJ1-4
clone size: -
D gene: TRBD1
V gene: TRBV7-2
CDR3 protein: CASSNGQGTGEKLFF
CDR3 DNA: TGTGCCAGCAGCAATGGACAGGGGACAGGAGAAAAACTGTTTTTT

J gene: TRBJ2-3
clone size: -
D gene: -
V gene: TRBV9
CDR3 protein: CASSPVLAGRVGTDTQYF
CDR3 DNA: TGTGCCAGCAGCCCCGTGCTAGCTGGCCGGGTCGGCACAGATACGCAGTATTTT

J gene: TRBJ2-6
clone size: -
D gene: TRBD2
V gene: TRBV10-3
CDR3 protein: CAISGDGSGRPLSTGANVLTF
CDR3 DNA: TGTGCCATCAGTGGGGACGGCAGCGGGAGGCCGTTATCCACTGGGGCCAACGTCCTGACTTTC

J gene: TRBJ2-3
clone size: -
D gene: TRBD2
V gene: TRBV7-2
CDR3 protein: CASSVTSGPTDTQYF
CDR3 DNA: TGTGCCAGCAGCGTGACTAGCGGTCCTACAGATACGCAGTATTTT

J gene: TRBJ2-1
clone size: once
D gene: -
V gene: TRBV15
CDR3 protein: CATSRPRGRGAFGEQFF
CDR3 DNA: TGTGCCACCAGCAGACCCCGCGGTCGGGGCGCGTTCGGTGAGCAGTTCTTC

J gene: TRBJ2-7
clone size: -
D gene: -
V gene: TRBV5-1
CDR3 protein: CASSFGSEGAYEQYF
CDR3 DNA: TGCGCCAGCAGCTTTGGTTCTGAGGGGGCCTACGAGCAGTACTTC

J gene: TRBJ2-3
clone size: -
D gene: TRBD1
V gene: TRBV4-1
CDR3 protein: CASSQEDRAADTQYF
CDR3 DNA: TGCGCCAGCAGCCAAGAGGACAGGGCCGCAGATACGCAGTATTTT

J gene: TRBJ2-7
clone size: -
D gene: TRBD1
V gene: TRBV15
CDR3 protein: CATSRQGASYEQYF
CDR3 DNA: TGTGCCACCAGCAGACAGGGGGCTTCCTACGAGCAGTACTTC

J gene: TRBJ2-1
clone size: -
D gene: TRBD1
V gene: TRBV7-9
CDR3 protein: CASSSGTGGNNEQFF
CDR3 DNA: TGTGCCAGCAGCTCTGGGACAGGGGGAAACAATGAGCAGTTCTTC

J gene: TRBJ1-2
clone size: -
D gene: -
V gene: TRBV9
CDR3 protein: CASSVETATYGYTF
CDR3 DNA: TGTGCCAGCAGCGTAGAGACAGCGACCTATGGCTACACCTTC

J gene: TRBJ1-4
clone size: -
D gene: -
V gene: TRBV30
CDR3 protein: CAWGAGITNEKLFF
CDR3 DNA: TGTGCCTGGGGCGCAGGGATCACGAATGAAAAACTGTTTTTT

J gene: TRBJ2-6
clone size: -
D gene: TRBD1
V gene: TRBV19
CDR3 protein: CATSRDRTVSGANVLTF
CDR3 DNA: TGTGCCACAAGCCGGGACAGAACGGTTTCAGGGGCCAACGTCCTGACTTTC

J gene: TRBJ1-4
clone size: -
D gene: -
V gene: TRBV9
CDR3 protein: CASSVGTGTNEKLFF
CDR3 DNA: TGTGCCAGCAGCGTAGGAACAGGCACTAATGAAAAACTGTTTTTT

J gene: TRBJ1-5
clone size: -
D gene: -
V gene: TRBV27
CDR3 protein: CASSPSPGNQPQHF
CDR3 DNA: TGTGCCAGCAGCCCCTCGCCGGGCAATCAGCCCCAGCATTTT

J gene: TRBJ2-7
clone size: -
D gene: -
V gene: TRBV12-1
CDR3 protein: CASSFARQERSYEQYF
CDR3 DNA: TGTGCCAGCAGCTTTGCTCGCCAGGAAAGGAGTTACGAGCAGTACTTC

J gene: TRBJ1-5
clone size: once
D gene: -
V gene: TRBV7-6
CDR3 protein: CASSLVINQPQHF
CDR3 DNA: TGTGCCAGCAGCTTGGTAATCAATCAGCCCCAGCATTTT

J gene: TRBJ2-5
clone size: -
D gene: TRBD1
V gene: TRBV6-5
CDR3 protein: CASTPPGQQETQYF
CDR3 DNA: TGTGCCAGCACCCCCCCGGGACAGCAAGAGACCCAGTACTTC

J gene: TRBJ2-7
clone size: -
D gene: -
V gene: TRBV11-2
CDR3 protein: CASSQPGEQYF
CDR3 DNA: TGTGCCAGCAGCCAGCCGGGTGAGCAGTACTTC

J gene: TRBJ1-3
clone size: -
D gene: TRBD1
V gene: TRBV19
CDR3 protein: CASSALLGQGGTIYF
CDR3 DNA: TGTGCCAGTAGTGCATTACTAGGACAGGGTGGCACCATATATTTT

J gene: TRBJ1-1
clone size: -
D gene: -
V gene: TRBV28
CDR3 protein: CASSSPRGEWITEAFF
CDR3 DNA: TGTGCCAGCAGCTCCCCCCGGGGGGAGTGGATCACTGAAGCTTTCTTT

J gene: TRBJ2-7
clone size: -
D gene: TRBD1
V gene: TRBV11-1
CDR3 protein: CASSLRDRVTEQYF
CDR3 DNA: TGTGCCAGCAGCTTAAGGGACAGGGTAACCGAGCAGTACTTC

J gene: TRBJ2-3
clone size: -
D gene: TRBD2
V gene: TRBV19
CDR3 protein: CASSIGTSGRFRDTQYF
CDR3 DNA: TGTGCCAGTAGTATCGGGACTAGCGGGAGATTTAGAGATACGCAGTATTTT

J gene: TRBJ1-6
clone size: -
D gene: TRBD1
V gene: TRBV4-1
CDR3 protein: CASSQKGTGANSPLHF
CDR3 DNA: TGCGCCAGCAGCCAAAAGGGGACAGGGGCTAATTCACCCCTCCACTTT

J gene: TRBJ2-3
clone size: -
D gene: TRBD1
V gene: TRBV25-1
CDR3 protein: CASNHRGFNTDTQYF
CDR3 DNA: TGTGCCAGCAATCACAGGGGGTTTAACACAGATACGCAGTATTTT

J gene: TRBJ1-1
clone size: few
D gene: -
V gene: TRBV29-1
CDR3 protein: CSVVRDTEAFF
CDR3 DNA: TGCAGCGTTGTGCGGGACACTGAAGCTTTCTTT

J gene: TRBJ1-1
clone size: -
D gene: -
V gene: TRBV5-1
CDR3 protein: CASSLSQGGLTEAFF
CDR3 DNA: TGCGCCAGCAGCCTGTCGCAGGGAGGGTTGACTGAAGCTTTCTTT

J gene: TRBJ1-1
clone size: -
D gene: -
V gene: TRBV19
CDR3 protein: CASSMSPGDTEAFF
CDR3 DNA: TGTGCCAGTAGTATGTCCCCAGGAGACACTGAAGCTTTCTTT

J gene: TRBJ2-1
clone size: -
D gene: -
V gene: TRBV7-9
CDR3 protein: CASSLQAEQFF
CDR3 DNA: TGTGCCAGCAGCTTACAGGCTGAGCAGTTCTTC

J gene: TRBJ1-2
clone size: -
D gene: TRBD1
V gene: TRBV5-6
CDR3 protein: CASSFGTGTANYGYTF
CDR3 DNA: TGTGCCAGCAGCTTCGGGACAGGGACCGCTAACTATGGCTACACCTTC

J gene: TRBJ2-7
clone size: -
D gene: -
V gene: TRBV28
CDR3 protein: CASSLGRASAYEQYF
CDR3 DNA: TGTGCCAGCAGTTTAGGCAGGGCTAGCGCATACGAGCAGTACTTC

J gene: TRBJ2-5
clone size: -
D gene: -
V gene: TRBV19
CDR3 protein: CASSIDGAGGETQYF
CDR3 DNA: TGTGCCAGTAGTATAGATGGGGCAGGAGGAGAGACCCAGTACTTC